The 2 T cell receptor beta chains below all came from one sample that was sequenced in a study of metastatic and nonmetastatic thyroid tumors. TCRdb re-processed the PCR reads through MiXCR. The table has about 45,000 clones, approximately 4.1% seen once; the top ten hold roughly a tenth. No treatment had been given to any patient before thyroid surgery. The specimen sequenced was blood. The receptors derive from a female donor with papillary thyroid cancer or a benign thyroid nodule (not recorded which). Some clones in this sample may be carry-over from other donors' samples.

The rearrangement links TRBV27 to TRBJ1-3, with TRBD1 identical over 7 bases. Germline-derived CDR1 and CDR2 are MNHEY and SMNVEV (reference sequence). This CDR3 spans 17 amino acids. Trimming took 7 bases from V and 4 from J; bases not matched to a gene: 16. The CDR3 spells CASNPLAGTEAGNTIYF. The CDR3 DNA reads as TGTGCCAGCAATCCCTTAGCCGGGACAGAGGCAGGAAACACCATATATTTT.

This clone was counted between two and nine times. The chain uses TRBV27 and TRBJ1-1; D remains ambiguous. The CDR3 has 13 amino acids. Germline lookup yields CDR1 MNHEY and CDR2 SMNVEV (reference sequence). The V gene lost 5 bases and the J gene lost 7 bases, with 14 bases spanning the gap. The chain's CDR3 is CASSLSGAVEAFF. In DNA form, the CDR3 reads TGTGCCAGCAGTCTGTCAGGTGCGGTTGAAGCTTTCTTT.